These T cell receptor beta chains were read from a single sample in a study of blood T cell repertoires in COVID-19. Clones were read by immunoSEQ multiplex PCR, and TCRdb kept only the in-frame ones, dropping some. The sample comprises around 220,000 clones, roughly 80% of which are singletons, and approximately 7.6% rests with the top ten. The sequencing sample was made of peripheral blood. The origin of the receptors is a woman of 80 years or more with COVID-19, enrolled during active disease. Both conserved end residues are part of each CDR3. D genes are given only for firm matches. Where a row states a size, it is once, few, many or the class of an expanded clone; other rows omit it.

TRBJ1-5,TRBV5-5,TRBD1,-,CASSGRDSGHQPQHF,TGTGCCAGCAGCGGGCGGGACAGCGGACATCAGCCCCAGCATTTT
TRBJ2-3,TRBV13,TRBD2,-,CASSRTSGGPRGTDTQYF,TGTGCCAGCAGCCGGACTAGCGGGGGGCCCCGGGGCACAGATACGCAGTATTTT
TRBJ2-7,TRBV7-6,TRBD2,-,CASSSGPRGGAYEQYF,TGTGCCAGCAGCTCAGGGCCGCGCGGGGGGGCATACGAGCAGTACTTC
TRBJ1-6,TRBV5-1,TRBD1,-,CASSLTGQGASSPLHF,TGCGCCAGCAGCTTGACAGGACAGGGGGCCAGTTCACCCCTCCACTTT
TRBJ2-7,TRBV18,TRBD2,-,CASSHSGGSSYEQYF,TGTGCCAGCTCACACAGCGGGGGTAGCTCCTACGAGCAGTACTTC
TRBJ1-5,TRBV5-1,-,once,CASSLGGAQPQHF,TGCGCCAGCAGCTTAGGCGGGGCTCAGCCCCAGCATTTT
TRBJ2-7,TRBV28,TRBD2,-,CASSLKWSGGGEQYF,TGTGCCAGCAGTTTAAAGTGGTCGGGAGGGGGCGAGCAGTACTTC
TRBJ2-2,TRBV19,-,-,CASSIGQTITGELFF,TGTGCCAGTAGTATTGGGCAGACTATCACCGGGGAGCTGTTTTTT
TRBJ1-1,TRBV7-9,-,-,CATGVYTEAFF,TGTGCCACGGGGGTATACACTGAAGCTTTCTTT
TRBJ2-7,TRBV5-4,TRBD1,-,CASSFKTGQALYEQYF,TGTGCCAGCAGCTTCAAGACGGGACAGGCCCTCTACGAGCAGTACTTC
TRBJ2-7,TRBV7-8,TRBD1,-,CASSPETGSSYEQYF,TGTGCCAGCAGCCCCGAGACAGGGTCTTCCTACGAGCAGTACTTC
TRBJ2-1,TRBV3-1/TRBV3-2,TRBD2,once,CASSQELFGRGGTYNEQFF,TGTGCCAGCAGCCAAGAACTATTCGGGCGGGGGGGTACCTACAATGAGCAGTTCTTC
TRBJ1-1,TRBV6-5,-,-,CASSYTDTVTEAFF,TGTGCCAGCAGTTACACCGACACTGTCACTGAAGCTTTCTTT
TRBJ1-6,TRBV7-2,-,-,CASSLDSQGGHNSPLHF,TGTGCCAGCAGCTTAGATAGCCAGGGAGGCCATAATTCACCCCTCCACTTT
TRBJ2-3,TRBV6-5,-,-,CASSSGGQGILDTQYF,TGTGCCAGCAGTTCCGGAGGGCAGGGTATATTAGATACGCAGTATTTT
TRBJ1-2,TRBV14,TRBD1,-,CASRRQGWGNGYTF,TGTGCCAGCAGAAGACAGGGATGGGGAAATGGCTACACCTTC
TRBJ1-5,TRBV5-8,-,-,CASSFRGRNQPQHF,TGTGCCAGCAGCTTTAGGGGTCGCAATCAGCCCCAGCATTTT
TRBJ2-3,TRBV30,TRBD1,-,CAWTVGTGIMDTQYF,TGTGCCTGGACGGTGGGGACAGGTATCATGGATACGCAGTATTTT
TRBJ1-2,TRBV5-1,-,-,CASSLDAGLGGYTF,TGCGCCAGCAGCTTGGATGCAGGGCTGGGCGGCTACACCTTC
TRBJ1-1,TRBV18,-,-,CASSLQRGGNTEAFF,TGTGCCAGCTCACTCCAAAGGGGAGGGAACACTGAAGCTTTCTTT
TRBJ1-6,TRBV7-8,-,-,CASSSRGLSGEGYNSPLHF,TGTGCCAGCAGCTCTAGAGGCCTTTCGGGTGAGGGATATAATTCACCCCTCCACTTT
TRBJ2-1,TRBV18,TRBD1,once,CASSPPGQRGNEQFF,TGTGCCAGCTCACCGCCGGGACAGAGGGGCAATGAGCAGTTCTTC
TRBJ1-2,TRBV30,-,-,CASGDSPYGYTF,TGTGCCTCTGGAGACAGTCCTTATGGCTACACCTTC
TRBJ2-5,TRBV4-2,-,-,CASSQGINRDGETQYF,TGTGCCAGCAGCCAAGGTATAAACAGGGATGGAGAGACCCAGTACTTC
TRBJ2-6,TRBV5-6,-,-,CASSHSGANVLTF,TGTGCCAGCAGCCACTCTGGGGCCAACGTCCTGACTTTC
TRBJ1-5,TRBV4-1,-,few,CASSRQGTPHQPQHF,TGCGCCAGCAGCCGGCAGGGGACCCCCCATCAGCCCCAGCATTTT
TRBJ1-3,TRBV7-9,-,-,CASSFGRVNTIYF,TGTGCCAGCAGCTTTGGCAGGGTAAACACCATATATTTT
TRBJ2-7,TRBV27,-,few,CASSRYTQTGYLGEQYF,TGTGCCAGCAGCCGGTATACCCAGACAGGCTACTTGGGGGAGCAGTACTTC
TRBJ2-3,TRBV30,-,-,CAWSVRADTQYF,TGTGCCTGGAGTGTACGGGCAGATACGCAGTATTTT
TRBJ2-6,TRBV7-3,-,-,CASSQGGSGANVLTF,TGTGCCAGCAGCCAGGGGGGCTCTGGGGCCAACGTCCTGACTTTC
TRBJ1-5,TRBV7-9,-,-,CASSFGDRSNQPQHF,TGTGCCAGCAGCTTCGGAGACAGAAGCAATCAGCCCCAGCATTTT
TRBJ1-2,TRBV27,-,-,CASRGQLRGYTF,TGTGCCAGCCGGGGACAATTAAGAGGCTACACCTTC
TRBJ1-5,TRBV7-2,-,-,CASSLGRGPQHF,TGTGCCAGCAGCTTAGGAAGAGGGCCCCAGCATTTT
TRBJ2-5,TRBV6-5,-,-,CASSPGSRETQYF,TGTGCCAGCAGTCCCGGGAGCAGAGAGACCCAGTACTTC
TRBJ2-5,TRBV7-9,TRBD1,-,CASSRTGTGQETQYF,TGTGCCAGCAGCCGAACCGGGACAGGCCAAGAGACCCAGTACTTC
TRBJ2-7,TRBV19,TRBD1,-,CASRSTGTYEQYF,TGTGCCAGTAGGTCGACAGGGACCTACGAGCAGTACTTC
TRBJ1-4,TRBV2,-,-,CASSAYDRLADEKLFF,TGTGCCAGCAGTGCCTACGACAGGCTCGCGGATGAAAAACTGTTTTTT
TRBJ2-3,TRBV7-9,-,-,CASSFGVSGSTDTQYF,TGTGCCAGCAGCTTTGGTGTTAGCGGAAGCACAGATACGCAGTATTTT
TRBJ2-3,TRBV24-1,-,-,CATSDPQIDTQYF,TGTGCCACCAGTGACCCCCAGATAGATACGCAGTATTTT
TRBJ1-1,TRBV10-3,TRBD1,-,CATSRDRGTEAFF,TGTGCCACGTCCCGGGACAGGGGCACTGAAGCTTTCTTT
TRBJ1-1,TRBV19,-,once,CASSIGSAGAEAFF,TGTGCCAGTAGTATAGGCTCCGCAGGCGCTGAAGCTTTCTTT
TRBJ2-5,TRBV6-2/TRBV6-3,-,-,CASSYAGLGETQYF,TGTGCCAGCAGTTACGCGGGTTTGGGGGAGACCCAGTACTTC
TRBJ1-3,TRBV12-3/TRBV12-4,-,few,CASSFSARNTIYF,TGTGCCAGCAGTTTTAGCGCCCGAAACACCATATATTTT
TRBJ2-7,TRBV28,-,-,CASSLLQNYEQYF,TGTGCCAGCAGTTTACTACAGAACTACGAGCAGTACTTC
TRBJ1-2,TRBV6-6,-,-,CASSYRSAGSGYGYTF,TGTGCCAGCAGTTACAGGTCGGCAGGAAGCGGGTATGGCTACACCTTC
TRBJ2-1,TRBV24-1,TRBD2,-,CATSEPGLGYNEQFF,TGTGCCACCAGTGAACCGGGACTAGGTTACAATGAGCAGTTCTTC
TRBJ2-1,TRBV4-2,-,once,CASSQELENEQFF,TGTGCCAGCAGCCAAGAGCTAGAAAATGAGCAGTTCTTC
TRBJ1-2,TRBV27,TRBD1,-,CASSRGQGMNGYTF,TGTGCCAGCAGCAGGGGACAGGGCATGAATGGCTACACCTTC
TRBJ1-5,TRBV18,-,-,CASAQVYSNQPQHF,TGTGCCAGCGCTCAGGTTTATAGCAATCAGCCCCAGCATTTT
TRBJ2-3,TRBV6-2/TRBV6-3,TRBD1,-,CASSYEGARADTQYF,TGTGCCAGCAGTTACGAGGGGGCGAGGGCAGATACGCAGTATTTT
TRBJ2-5,TRBV7-2,-,-,CASSFPGRQETQYF,TGTGCCAGCAGCTTCCCCGGGAGACAAGAGACCCAGTACTTC
TRBJ1-1,TRBV6-6,TRBD1,-,CASSQGTGRNTEAFF,TGTGCCAGCAGTCAAGGGACAGGGAGGAACACTGAAGCTTTCTTT
TRBJ1-1,TRBV5-1,-,-,CASSPNRVGAFF,TGCGCCAGCAGCCCCAACAGGGTCGGAGCTTTCTTT
TRBJ1-1,TRBV6-2/TRBV6-3,TRBD1,-,CASSYYLMSGTGAFF,TGTGCCAGCAGTTACTATTTGATGTCCGGGACAGGAGCTTTCTTT
TRBJ1-5,TRBV6-4,-,-,CASSPGLNQPQHF,TGTGCCAGCAGCCCCGGTCTCAATCAGCCCCAGCATTTT